This entry features one TCR beta chain sequence. Antigen: not known. TCRdb keeps only in-frame clones here, not all; method: immunoSEQ multiplex PCR. The table includes tens of thousands of clones, approximately 90% detected once. This sample is drawn from a study of OX40 agonist ivuxolimab in advanced cancers. On the study more broadly: The patients' treatment was ivuxolimab, an agonistic anti-OX40 (CD134) antibody. Study results and caveats: Antigen specificity was not determined for the expanded peripheral T cells.

Germline V gene data show CDR1 as SGHDN and CDR2 as FVKESK. The CDR3 length is 14 residues. V was cut by 4 bases and J by 4 bases, with 13 bases left in between. Sample: CD4+ or CD8+ T cells sorted from blood, taken in a trial of the OX40 agonist ivuxolimab. The source is an adult with an advanced solid tumor such as melanoma, head and neck, liver or kidney cancer. V gene TRBV14 combines with J gene TRBJ1-1, with D perhaps TRBD1 (6 bases). The CDR3 DNA is TGTGCCAGCAGCCTCAGGGGTTGGGGCACTGAAGCTTTCTTT. Encoded protein: CASSLRGWGTEAFF.